This note documents a single T cell receptor (beta chain) sequence. Clones were read by immunoSEQ multiplex PCR, and TCRdb kept only the in-frame ones, dropping some. The sample has under 75,000 clones, nearly 95% seen once. Germline V gene data show CDR1 as KGHSH and CDR2 as LQKENI. Trimming cost V 3 bases and J 8 bases; bases outside gene matches: 4. The CDR3 sequence is 14 residues long. The data are from a study of T cell changes during pregnancy in multiple sclerosis. The sample here was CD4+ T cells from peripheral blood mononuclear cells, taken after pregnancy. V is TRBV18 and J is TRBJ1-6, with 7 nucleotides matching TRBD1. This TCR came from a female donor with multiple sclerosis, enrolled in a pregnancy study. The CDR3 coding sequence is TGTGCCAGCTCACCCCGGGACAGAGATTCACCCCTCCACTTT. This gives the protein CASSPRDRDSPLHF.